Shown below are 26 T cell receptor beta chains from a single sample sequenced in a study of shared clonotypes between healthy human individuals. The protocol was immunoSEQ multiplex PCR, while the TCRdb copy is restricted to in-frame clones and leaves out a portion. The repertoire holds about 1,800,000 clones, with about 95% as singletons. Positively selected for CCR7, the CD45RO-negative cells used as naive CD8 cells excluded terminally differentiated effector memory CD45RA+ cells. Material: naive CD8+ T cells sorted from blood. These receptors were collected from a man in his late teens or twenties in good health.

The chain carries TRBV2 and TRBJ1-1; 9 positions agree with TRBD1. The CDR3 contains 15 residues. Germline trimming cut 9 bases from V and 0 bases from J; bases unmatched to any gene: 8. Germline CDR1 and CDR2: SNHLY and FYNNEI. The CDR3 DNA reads TGTGCCAGTTCCCACGGACAGGGGATGAACACTGAAGCTTTCTTT. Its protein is CASSHGQGMNTEAFF.

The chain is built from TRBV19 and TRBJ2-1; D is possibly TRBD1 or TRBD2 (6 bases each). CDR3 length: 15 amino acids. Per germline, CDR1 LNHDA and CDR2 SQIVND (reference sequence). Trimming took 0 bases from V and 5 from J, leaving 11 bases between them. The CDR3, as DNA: TGTGCCAGTAGTATAGATTACAGGGAGGACAATGAGCAGTTCTTC. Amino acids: CASSIDYREDNEQFF.

CDR3 loop: CASSIGTSGSYNEQFF. In DNA form, the CDR3 reads TGTGCCAGTAGTATCGGGACTAGCGGTTCCTACAATGAGCAGTTCTTC. J is TRBJ2-1 and V is TRBV19, with TRBD2 identical over 11 bases. Germline lookup yields CDR1 LNHDA and CDR2 SQIVND (reference sequence). V dropped 3 bases and J dropped 1; count of bases not matched to a gene: 2. The CDR3 is 16 residues long.

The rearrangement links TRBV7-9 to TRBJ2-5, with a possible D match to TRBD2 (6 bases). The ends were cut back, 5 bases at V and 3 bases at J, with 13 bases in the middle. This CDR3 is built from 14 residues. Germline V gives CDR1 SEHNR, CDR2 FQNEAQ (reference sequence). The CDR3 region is CASSPRVAEETQYF. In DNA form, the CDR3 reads TGTGCCAGCAGCCCGAGGGTAGCGGAAGAGACCCAGTACTTC.

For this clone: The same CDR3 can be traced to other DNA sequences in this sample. Here the CDR3 DNA reads TGTGCCAGCAGTTTATCAAACTATGGCTACACCTTC. It specifies CASSLSNYGYTF. This chain connects TRBV28 to TRBJ1-2, with D uncertain. V was cut by 1 base and J by 2 bases, with 2 bases left in between. This CDR3 comprises 12 residues. CDR1 and CDR2 (germline): MDHEN, SYDVKM.

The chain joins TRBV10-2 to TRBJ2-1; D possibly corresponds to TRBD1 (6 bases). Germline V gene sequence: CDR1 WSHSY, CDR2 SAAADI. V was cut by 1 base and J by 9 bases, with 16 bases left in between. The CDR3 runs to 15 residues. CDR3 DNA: TGCGCCAGCAGTGAGTGTGAAGGGGGTAATTGTGAGCAGTTCTTC. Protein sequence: CASSECEGGNCEQFF.

As DNA, the CDR3 is TGTGCCAGCAGCGTATCCGGGGAGGGAAACACCATATATTTT. It encodes CASSVSGEGNTIYF. V gene TRBV9 combines with J gene TRBJ1-3; D call uncertain. V was shortened by 1 base and J by 4 bases, with 9 bases between the two germline ends. The germline gives CDR1 SGDLS, CDR2 YYNGEE. The CDR3 runs to 14 residues.

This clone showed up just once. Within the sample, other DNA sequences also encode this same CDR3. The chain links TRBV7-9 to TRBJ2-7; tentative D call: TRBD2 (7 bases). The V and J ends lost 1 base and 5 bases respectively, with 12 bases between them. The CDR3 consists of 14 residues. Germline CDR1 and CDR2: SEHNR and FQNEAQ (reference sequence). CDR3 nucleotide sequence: TGTGCCAGCAGCTTAGGTCAGGGGAGGGACGAGCAGTACTTC. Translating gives CASSLGQGRDEQYF.

The CDR3 spells CASFLGPDTEAFF. In DNA form, the CDR3 reads TGTGCCAGCTTCCTTGGACCCGACACTGAAGCTTTCTTT. This chain links TRBV6-5 with TRBJ1-1; no clear D gene. The CDR3 totals 13 residues. Germline V gene sequence: CDR1 MNHEY, CDR2 SVGAGI. Trimming removed 8 bases at V and 3 bases at J, with 13 bases between.

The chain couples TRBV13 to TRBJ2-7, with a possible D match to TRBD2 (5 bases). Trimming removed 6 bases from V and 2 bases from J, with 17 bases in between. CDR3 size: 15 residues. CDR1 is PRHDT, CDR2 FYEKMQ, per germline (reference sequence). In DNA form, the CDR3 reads TGTGCCAGCAGTTCGGAGGCGGAGATGGCCTACGAGCAGTACTTC. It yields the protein CASSSEAEMAYEQYF.

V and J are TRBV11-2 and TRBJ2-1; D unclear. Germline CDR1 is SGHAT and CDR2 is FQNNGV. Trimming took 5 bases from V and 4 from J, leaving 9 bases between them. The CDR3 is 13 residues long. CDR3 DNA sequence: TGTGCCAGCAGCCCGGGTGGGTACAATGAGCAGTTCTTC. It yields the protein CASSPGGYNEQFF. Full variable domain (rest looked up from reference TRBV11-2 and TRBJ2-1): EAGVAQSPRYKIIEKRQSVAFWCNPISGHATLYWYQQILGQGPKLLIQFQNNGVVDDSQLPKDRFSAERLKGVDSTLKIQPAKLEDSAVYLCASSPGGYNEQFFGPGTRLTVL.

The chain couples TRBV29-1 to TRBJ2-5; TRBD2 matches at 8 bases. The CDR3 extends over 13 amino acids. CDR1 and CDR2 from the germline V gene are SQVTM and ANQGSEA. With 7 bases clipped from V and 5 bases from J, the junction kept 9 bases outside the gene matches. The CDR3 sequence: CSAEGLGPETQYF. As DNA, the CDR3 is TGCAGCGCCGAGGGACTAGGGCCCGAGACCCAGTACTTC. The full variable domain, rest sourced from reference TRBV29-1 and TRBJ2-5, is SAVISQKPSRDICQRGTSLTIQCQVDSQVTMMFWYRQQPGQSLTLIATANQGSEATYESGFVIDKFPISRPNLTFSTLTVSNMSPEDSSIYLCSAEGLGPETQYFGPGTRLLVL.

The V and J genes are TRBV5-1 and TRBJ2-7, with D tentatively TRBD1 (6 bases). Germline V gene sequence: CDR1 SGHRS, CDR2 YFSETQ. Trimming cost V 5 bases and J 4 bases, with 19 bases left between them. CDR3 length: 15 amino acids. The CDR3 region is CASRSVSQGSYEQYF. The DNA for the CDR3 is TGCGCCAGCAGATCGGTTTCCCAGGGGTCTTACGAGCAGTACTTC.

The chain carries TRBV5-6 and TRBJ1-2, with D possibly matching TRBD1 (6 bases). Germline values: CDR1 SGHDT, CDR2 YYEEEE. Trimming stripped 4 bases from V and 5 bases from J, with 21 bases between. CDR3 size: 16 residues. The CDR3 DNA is TGTGCCAGCAGCCCGCCTTTAGGTGGAGGGACATATGGCTACACCTTC. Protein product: CASSPPLGGGTYGYTF.

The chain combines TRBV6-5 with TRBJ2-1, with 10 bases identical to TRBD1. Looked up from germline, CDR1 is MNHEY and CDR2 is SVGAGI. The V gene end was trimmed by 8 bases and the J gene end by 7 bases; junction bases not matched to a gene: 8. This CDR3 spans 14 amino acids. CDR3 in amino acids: CASSGTGEVNEQFF. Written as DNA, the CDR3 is TGTGCCAGCTCCGGGACAGGGGAGGTTAATGAGCAGTTCTTC.

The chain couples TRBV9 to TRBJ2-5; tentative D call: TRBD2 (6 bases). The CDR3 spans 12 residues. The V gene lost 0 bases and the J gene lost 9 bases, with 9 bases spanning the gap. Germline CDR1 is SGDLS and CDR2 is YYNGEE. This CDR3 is CASSVAGGPQYF. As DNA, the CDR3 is TGTGCCAGCAGCGTAGCTGGAGGGCCCCAGTACTTC.

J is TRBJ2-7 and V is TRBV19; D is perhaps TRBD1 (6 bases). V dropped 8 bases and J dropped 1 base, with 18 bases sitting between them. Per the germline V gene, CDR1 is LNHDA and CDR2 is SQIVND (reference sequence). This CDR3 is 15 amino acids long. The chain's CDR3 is CASVDTGSGSYEQYF. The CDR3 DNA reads TGTGCCAGTGTTGACACAGGGAGTGGGTCCTACGAGCAGTACTTC. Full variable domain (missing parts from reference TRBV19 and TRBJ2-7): DGGITQSPKYLFRKEGQNVTLSCEQNLNHDAMYWYRQDPGQGLRLIYYSQIVNDFQKGDIAEGYSVSREKKESFPLTVTSAQKNPTAFYLCASVDTGSGSYEQYFGPGTRLTVT.

The CDR3 spells CASRTPIGNYEQYF. In DNA, the CDR3 is TGTGCCAGCAGAACTCCCATAGGGAACTACGAGCAGTACTTC. The chain combines TRBV2 with TRBJ2-7; no clear D. This CDR3 region has 14 residues. Germline V gene sequence: CDR1 SNHLY, CDR2 FYNNEI. V dropped 6 bases and J dropped 3 bases, with 15 bases sitting between them.

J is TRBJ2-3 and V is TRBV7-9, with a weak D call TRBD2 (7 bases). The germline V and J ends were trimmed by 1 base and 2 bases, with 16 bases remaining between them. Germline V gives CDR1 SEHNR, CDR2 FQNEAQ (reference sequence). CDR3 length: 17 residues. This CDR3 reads CASSLGSEGGDTDTQYF. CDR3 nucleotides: TGTGCCAGCAGCTTAGGGTCTGAGGGGGGGGACACAGATACGCAGTATTTT.

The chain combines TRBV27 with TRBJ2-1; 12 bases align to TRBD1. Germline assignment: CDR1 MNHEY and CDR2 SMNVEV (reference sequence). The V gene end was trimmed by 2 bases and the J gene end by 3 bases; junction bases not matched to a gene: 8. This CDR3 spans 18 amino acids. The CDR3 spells CASSLGTGGAYFYNEQFF. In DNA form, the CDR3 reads TGTGCCAGCAGTTTAGGGACAGGGGGCGCGTATTTCTACAATGAGCAGTTCTTC.

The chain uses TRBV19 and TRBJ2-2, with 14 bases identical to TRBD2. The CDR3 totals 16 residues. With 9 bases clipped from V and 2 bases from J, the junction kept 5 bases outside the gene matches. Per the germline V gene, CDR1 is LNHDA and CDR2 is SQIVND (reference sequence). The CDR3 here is CARATSGRANTGELFF. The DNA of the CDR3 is TGTGCCAGAGCGACTAGCGGGAGGGCCAACACCGGGGAGCTGTTTTTT.

CDR3 region: CASSSGRTGDYGYTF. In nucleotides, the CDR3 is TGTGCCAGCAGCTCGGGAAGGACAGGGGACTATGGCTACACCTTC. This sequence joins TRBV7-2 and TRBJ1-2, with TRBD1 matching over 9 bases. The CDR3 spans 15 residues. V shed 4 bases and J 3 bases; nucleotides not matched to a gene: 6. CDR1 and CDR2 from the germline V gene are SGHTA and FQGNSA.

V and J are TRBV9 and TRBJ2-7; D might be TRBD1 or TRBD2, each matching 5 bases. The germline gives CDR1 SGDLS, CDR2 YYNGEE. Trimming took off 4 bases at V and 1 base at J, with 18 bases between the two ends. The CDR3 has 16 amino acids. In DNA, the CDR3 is TGTGCCAGCAGCTCAAACACGGGGACGGAGTCCTACGAGCAGTACTTC. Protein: CASSSNTGTESYEQYF. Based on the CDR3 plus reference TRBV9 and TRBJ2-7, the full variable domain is DSGVTQTPKHLITATGQRVTLRCSPRSGDLSVYWYQQSLDQGLQFLIQYYNGEERAKGNILERFSAQQFPDLHSELNLSSLELGDSALYFCASSSNTGTESYEQYFGPGTRLTVT.

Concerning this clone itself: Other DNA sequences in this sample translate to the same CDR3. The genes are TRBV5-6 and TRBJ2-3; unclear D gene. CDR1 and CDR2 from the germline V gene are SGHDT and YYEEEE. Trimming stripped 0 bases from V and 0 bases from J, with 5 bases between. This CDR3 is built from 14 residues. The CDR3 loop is CASSLARSTDTQYF. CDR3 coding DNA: TGTGCCAGCAGCTTGGCGCGGAGCACAGATACGCAGTATTTT.

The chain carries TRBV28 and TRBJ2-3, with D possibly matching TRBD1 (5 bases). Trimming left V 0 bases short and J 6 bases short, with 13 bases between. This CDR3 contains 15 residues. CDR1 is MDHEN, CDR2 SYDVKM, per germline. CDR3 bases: TGTGCCAGCAGTTTATGGGACACTCTCGGGGATACGCAGTATTTT. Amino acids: CASSLWDTLGDTQYF. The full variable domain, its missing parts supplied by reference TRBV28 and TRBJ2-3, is DVKVTQSSRYLVKRTGEKVFLECVQDMDHENMFWYRQDPGLGLRLIYFSYDVKMKEKGDIPEGYSVSREKKERFSLILESASTNQTSMYLCASSLWDTLGDTQYFGPGTRLTVL.

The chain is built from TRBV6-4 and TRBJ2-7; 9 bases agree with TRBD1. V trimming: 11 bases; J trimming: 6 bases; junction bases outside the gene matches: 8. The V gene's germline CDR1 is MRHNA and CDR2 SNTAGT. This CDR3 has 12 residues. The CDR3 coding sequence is TGTGCCCGTTTACAGGGGGCGGTCGAGCAGTACTTC. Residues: CARLQGAVEQYF.